The 27 T cell receptor beta chains listed next were all sequenced from one sample in a study of blood T cells in healthy people across ages. Combining a sample-barcoded 5' primer with a J-beta primer mix, a second PCR ran for 7 to 11 cycles. TCRdb re-called the 5' RACE reads with MiXCR, one entry per CDR3 protein. The sample lists about 1.5 million distinct CDR3 sequences, 35% to 45% occurring once. The sequencing sample was made of blood. All receptors come from a woman between 18 and 30 years old in good health.

V usage is TRBV6-5 and J usage is TRBJ1-2; D unclear. The CDR3 sequence is 13 residues long. Trimming left V 4 bases short and J 8 bases short, with 14 bases between. Germline V gives CDR1 MNHEY, CDR2 SVGAGI. As DNA, the CDR3 is TGTGCCAGCAGTTCCCCCTTCGACGGAGGCTACACCTTC. As protein: CASSSPFDGGYTF.

This clonotype was found a few times. The chain combines TRBV4-1 with TRBJ1-1; D uncertain. The CDR3 length is 17 residues. V was cut by 1 base and J by 0 bases, with 15 bases left in between. The germline gives CDR1 MGHRA, CDR2 YSYEKL. The CDR3 DNA reads TGCGCCAGCAGCCAAGGAAACGTAGGGTCCATGAACACTGAAGCTTTCTTT. This sequence encodes CASSQGNVGSMNTEAFF.

This chain's CDR3 is CASGGTGRNTIYF. DNA for the CDR3: TGTGCCAGCGGGGGGACAGGGAGAAACACCATATATTTT. V usage is TRBV7-2 and J usage is TRBJ1-3, with 9 nucleotides matching TRBD1. With 8 bases clipped from V and 5 bases from J, the junction kept 4 bases outside the gene matches. The CDR3 runs to 13 residues. The germline gives CDR1 SGHTA, CDR2 FQGNSA.

The chain combines TRBV6-6 with TRBJ2-4; D possibly corresponds to TRBD2 (6 bases). The end of the DNA is better explained by TRBJ2-5, so the J call may be wrong. The CDR3 loop spans 13 amino acids. The V gene's germline CDR1 is MNHNY and CDR2 SVGAGI (reference sequence). This CDR3 is CASSKGLPETQYF. CDR3 DNA sequence: TGTGCCAGCAGTAAGGGACTGCCAGAGACCCAGTACTTC.

This clonotype showed up just a few times. V gene TRBV11-2 combines with J gene TRBJ2-7; 8 bases match TRBD1. The V and J ends lost 4 bases and 4 bases, in that order; junction bases with no gene match: 9. CDR1 is SGHAT, CDR2 FQNNGV, per germline. CDR3 length: 15 residues. The DNA of the CDR3 is TGTGCCAGCAGCTGGGCAGGACAGGGTAGATACGAGCAGTACTTC. It yields the protein CASSWAGQGRYEQYF. The variable domain in full, with the rest retrieved from reference TRBV11-2 and TRBJ2-7, is EAGVAQSPRYKIIEKRQSVAFWCNPISGHATLYWYQQILGQGPKLLIQFQNNGVVDDSQLPKDRFSAERLKGVDSTLKIQPAKLEDSAVYLCASSWAGQGRYEQYFGPGTRLTVT.

This clonotype has only a few counts. The J gene is TRBJ2-1, the V gene TRBV29-1; D gene uncertain. Trimming stripped 0 bases from V and 8 bases from J, with 8 bases between. The length of the CDR3 is 12 residues. Germline V gene lookup returns CDR1 SQVTM and CDR2 ANQGSEA. Here the CDR3 DNA reads TGCAGCGTTGAAGATCTCGCCCATGAGCAGTTCTTC. This translates into CSVEDLAHEQFF.

The genes are TRBV6-2 or TRBV6-3 and TRBJ2-4, with 9 bases lining up with TRBD1. The J call is uncertain, as TRBJ2-7 better fits the DNA end. Germline CDR1 MNHEY, CDR2 SVGEGT. CDR3 length: 16 residues. The CDR3 region is CASSYSHRGLNYEQYF. DNA of the CDR3: TGTGCCAGCAGTTACTCGCACAGGGGGCTTAACTACGAGCAGTACTTC.

The chain joins TRBV12-3 or TRBV12-4 to TRBJ2-7; tentative D call: TRBD1 (5 bases). There are 15 residues in the CDR3. Trimming removed 1 base from V and 6 bases from J, with 16 bases in between. CDR3 DNA: TGTGCCAGCAGTTTAGAGGGCAGGGAATTGGTCGAGCAGTACTTC. This translates into CASSLEGRELVEQYF.

This clonotype was seen ten or more times. The chain is built from TRBV29-1 and TRBJ2-6; D perhaps matches TRBD1 (6 bases). The CDR3 consists of 13 residues. Trimming took off 7 bases at V and 3 bases at J, with 10 bases between the two ends. Germline V gene lookup returns CDR1 SQVTM and CDR2 ANQGSEA. This CDR3 is CSAQGNGANVLTF. As DNA, the CDR3 is TGCAGCGCACAGGGAAATGGGGCCAACGTCCTGACTTTC.

CDR3 residues: CASSPGWGSSYEQYF. The CDR3 DNA reads TGTGCCAGCAGCCCCGGTTGGGGCTCTTCCTACGAGCAGTACTTC. The chain is built from TRBV7-9 and TRBJ2-7, with a weak D call TRBD1 (5 bases). The CDR3 sequence is 15 residues long. Germline CDR1 and CDR2: SEHNR and FQNEAQ (reference sequence). Trimming stripped 5 bases from V and 1 base from J, with 15 bases between.

V gene TRBV7-2 combines with J gene TRBJ2-3, with 7 bases identical to TRBD1. CDR1 is SGHTA, CDR2 FQGNSA, per germline. This CDR3 has 13 amino acids. The V and J ends lost 6 bases and 6 bases, in that order; junction bases with no gene match: 6. The CDR3: CASRPTGADTQYF. CDR3 nucleotides: TGTGCCAGCAGACCCACAGGGGCCGATACGCAGTATTTT.

This sequence joins TRBV6-5 and TRBJ1-2; no clear D gene. Trimming took 0 bases from V and 3 from J, leaving 14 bases between them. The germline V gene encodes CDR1 MNHEY and CDR2 SVGAGI. This CDR3 has 16 amino acids. The CDR3 DNA is TGTGCCAGCAGTTACTCGAATGGCCTGGAGGACTATGGCTACACCTTC. This encodes CASSYSNGLEDYGYTF.

A few counts support this clonotype. V is TRBV20-1 and J is TRBJ2-1; no reliable D call. Trimming removed 3 bases from V and 5 bases from J, with 14 bases in between. This CDR3 is 14 amino acids long. From germline, CDR1 is DFQATT and CDR2 SNEGSKA (reference sequence). The CDR3 nucleotides read TGCAGTGCTAGGGCTGGGCGTTCCAACAATGAGCAGTTCTTC. It codes for CSARAGRSNNEQFF.

The J gene is TRBJ2-7, the V gene TRBV20-1; D call uncertain. Germline V gene data show CDR1 as DFQATT and CDR2 as SNEGSKA (reference sequence). Trimming shortened V by 2 bases and J by 4 bases, and 15 bases separated the two germline ends. The CDR3 extends over 14 amino acids. The CDR3 here is CSARNRISSYEQYF. In DNA form, the CDR3 reads TGCAGTGCTAGAAATCGCATTAGTTCGTACGAGCAGTACTTC.

The rearrangement joins TRBV29-1 to TRBJ2-3; tentative D call: TRBD2 (6 bases). The CDR3 consists of 13 residues. Trimming pared 1 base from V and 4 bases from J, leaving 9 bases between. CDR1 is SQVTM, CDR2 ANQGSEA, per germline. The CDR3 loop is CSVEGAGPDTQYF. The CDR3 DNA reads as TGCAGCGTTGAAGGTGCGGGGCCAGATACGCAGTATTTT.

This clonotype was counted between two and nine times. The chain has TRBV20-1 and TRBJ1-5; no firm D call. Trimming removed 7 bases at V and 1 base at J, with 8 bases between. This CDR3 is 12 amino acids long. The germline V gene encodes CDR1 DFQATT and CDR2 SNEGSKA (reference sequence). The CDR3 coding sequence is TGCAGTGGGCGGCAGAGCAATCAGCCCCAGCATTTT. It encodes CSGRQSNQPQHF.

This rearrangement joins TRBV24-1 to TRBJ1-2; weak D call: TRBD1 (5 bases). The germline V and J ends were trimmed by 3 bases and 2 bases, with 9 bases remaining between them. The germline V gene encodes CDR1 KGHDR and CDR2 SFDVKD. The CDR3 is made up of 14 amino acids. CDR3 loop: CATSDEGLNYGYTF. The DNA for the CDR3 is TGTGCCACCAGTGATGAGGGGTTAAACTATGGCTACACCTTC.

J is TRBJ2-1 and V is TRBV12-3 or TRBV12-4, with TRBD2 identical over 7 bases. Trimming removed 7 bases from V and 10 bases from J; junction bases left unmatched: 10. The CDR3 loop spans 13 amino acids. The CDR3 DNA sequence: TGTGCCAGCATGAACGGGGGGACCTACGAGCAGTTCTTC. It codes for CASMNGGTYEQFF.

This sequence joins TRBV6-1 and TRBJ1-5; D gene uncertain. The CDR3 consists of 12 residues. In germline, CDR1 is MNHNS, CDR2 SASEGT. The V gene lost 1 base and the J gene lost 6 bases, with 4 bases spanning the gap. CDR3 nucleotides: TGTGCCAGCAGTGAAGTCCGTCAGCCCCAGCATTTT. Translation: CASSEVRQPQHF.

V and J are TRBV9 and TRBJ1-2; D ambiguous. CDR1 and CDR2 (germline): SGDLS, YYNGEE. V lost 3 bases and J lost 8, with 20 bases in between. This CDR3 region has 15 residues. The CDR3 DNA is TGTGCCAGCAGCGCCGCAAGCCCCCTGGAGGAGGGCTACACCTTC. This sequence encodes CASSAASPLEEGYTF.

The V and J genes are TRBV27 and TRBJ2-5, with D perhaps matching TRBD1 (6 bases). Trimming removed 2 bases from V and 7 bases from J, with 11 bases in between. Germline assignment: CDR1 MNHEY and CDR2 SMNVEV (reference sequence). The CDR3 runs 13 residues. The chain's CDR3 is CASSLQPRGTQYF. CDR3 sequence (DNA): TGTGCCAGCAGTTTACAACCCAGGGGGACCCAGTACTTC.

The CDR3 loop reads CSARPGLGYEQYF. The CDR3 DNA is TGCAGTGCTAGGCCGGGACTAGGATACGAGCAGTACTTC. The chain joins TRBV20-1 to TRBJ2-7, with 8 bases aligning to TRBD2. The V gene end was trimmed by 3 bases and the J gene end by 4 bases; junction bases not matched to a gene: 5. Germline-derived CDR1 and CDR2 are DFQATT and SNEGSKA (reference sequence). The CDR3 is 13 amino acids.

The genes are TRBV11-1 and TRBJ2-1, with 9 bases that match TRBD2. This CDR3 has 15 amino acids. The germline V gene has CDR1 SGHAT and CDR2 FQDESV (reference sequence). Trimming took 0 bases from V and 8 from J; bases not matched to a gene: 5. This chain's CDR3 is CASSLASGSGDEQFF. The CDR3 DNA reads TGTGCCAGCAGCTTAGCTAGCGGGAGCGGCGATGAGCAGTTCTTC.

The V and J genes are TRBV11-2 and TRBJ1-2, with D possibly being TRBD1 (5 bases). Germline V lookup: CDR1 SGHAT, CDR2 FQNNGV. V was shortened by 2 bases and J by 9 bases, with 10 bases between the two germline ends. The CDR3 spans 12 residues. The CDR3 region is CASSLIGGSYTF. The CDR3 coding sequence is TGTGCCAGCAGCTTAATCGGGGGTAGCTACACCTTC. The variable domain in full, with the rest retrieved from reference TRBV11-2 and TRBJ1-2, is EAGVAQSPRYKIIEKRQSVAFWCNPISGHATLYWYQQILGQGPKLLIQFQNNGVVDDSQLPKDRFSAERLKGVDSTLKIQPAKLEDSAVYLCASSLIGGSYTFGSGTRLTVV.

The sample holds many counts of this clonotype. The V and J genes are TRBV7-2 and TRBJ2-2; 7 bases line up with TRBD2. The ends lost 2 bases at V and 1 base at J; junction bases unmatched: 4. CDR3 length: 16 residues. The V gene's germline CDR1 is SGHTA and CDR2 FQGNSA. The CDR3 protein is CASSLWGGKNTGELFF. The CDR3 bases are TGTGCCAGCAGCTTATGGGGGGGGAAGAACACCGGGGAGCTGTTTTTT.

The CDR3 sequence is CAISGVTGSNEKLFF. The CDR3 DNA follows: TGTGCCATCAGTGGAGTGACAGGCTCCAATGAAAAACTGTTTTTT. The rearrangement joins TRBV10-3 to TRBJ1-4, with TRBD1 as a possible D gene (6 bases). CDR3 size: 15 residues. In germline, CDR1 is ENHRY, CDR2 SYGVKD. Between the trimmed V and J ends, which lost 4 bases and 5 bases, there was a span of 14 bases.

In DNA form, the CDR3 reads TGCGCCAGCAGCCAATGGCCGGCGAACACTGAAGCTTTCTTT. This encodes CASSQWPANTEAFF. The rearrangement links TRBV4-1 to TRBJ1-1; D gene uncertain. V lost 2 bases and J 1 base, leaving 8 bases between the germline ends. CDR3 size: 14 residues. Germline CDR1 MGHRA, CDR2 YSYEKL.